The entry below gives a single T cell receptor beta chain sequence along with its context. The target antigen is unknown. The CDR3 contains 12 residues. The V end was cut by 5 bases, the J end by 1 base, with 8 bases between. Germline values: CDR1 GTSNPN, CDR2 SVGIG (reference sequence). In the PCR, 60 Vbeta and 13 Jbeta primers were used. The assay was immunoSEQ multiplex PCR, and TCRdb's table has in-frame clones only and misses some. This table holds over 110,000 clones, roughly four fifths found once. These data belong to a study of cytomegalovirus exposure and HLA in healthy donors. Study findings and constraints: In a later analysis, several top co-occurrence clusters appeared linked to parvovirus B19, influenza, CMV and Epstein-Barr virus. Upon later analysis, TCR association rates were observed to vary by HLA locus, being highest for DRB1 and lowest for HLA-C. Accurate predictions that matched the HLA-A and HLA-B alleles of most subjects were reportedly made from TCR beta sequences.

This TCR derives from a woman aged 45-65 years in good health and CMV-seropositive. The rearrangement uses TRBV30 and TRBJ1-1; D possibly corresponds to TRBD1 (5 bases). Sequencing was done on a sample of PBMCs. The CDR3 DNA is TGTGCCTGGGGAAGGGGGAACACTGAAGCTTTCTTT. Protein product: CAWGRGNTEAFF.